The present T cell receptor beta chain was sequenced within a study of cytomegalovirus exposure and HLA in healthy donors. Study conclusions and caveats: By a later analysis, the bulk of CMV-associated TCR beta chains appeared HLA-restricted. Near-uniform donor sequencing depth was presumed by presence/absence analyses. Most TCR sequences were seen very rarely across donors, but some public TCRs occurred in many.

The PCR ran on 60 Vbeta and 13 Jbeta primers. The repertoire was sequenced with immunoSEQ multiplex PCR; TCRdb's copy has only in-frame clones and lacks some. The sample lists 120,000 or so clones, approximately 66% occurring once. With 4 bases removed from V and 5 bases from J, the gap between germline ends came to 17 bases. The CDR3 is 15 amino acids. Germline V CDR1 and CDR2: SGHVS, FQNEAQ. Concerning this clone: Its antigen is unknown.

The sequence derives from a middle-aged woman in good health and CMV-seropositive. The chain links TRBV7-8 to TRBJ2-5, with TRBD2 as a possible D gene (6 bases). The sample consisted of PBMCs. CDR3 sequence: CASSSTRVRSETQYF. DNA of the CDR3: TGTGCCAGCAGCTCGACTAGGGTCAGGAGCGAGACCCAGTACTTC.